The T cell receptor (beta chain) described here comes from a study of blood T cell repertoires in COVID-19. Study at large: The origin of the acute and convalescent COVID-19 samples was the United States, Italy and Spain. Sample material is recorded as cDNA or gDNA derived from T cells, B-cell-depleted T cells, or PBMCs.

Assay: immunoSEQ multiplex PCR; the TCRdb copy retains only in-frame clones and omits some. Altogether tens of thousands of clones are present, approximately 82% being singletons, with the ten largest covering over 7.5%. The sample holds one count of this clone. The V gene lost 0 bases and the J gene lost 3 bases, with 9 bases spanning the gap. This CDR3 contains 15 residues. Germline V CDR1 and CDR2: SGHRS, YFSETQ. Input material: peripheral blood. This TCR came from a woman aged 80 or over with acute or convalescent COVID-19. The chain employs TRBV5-1 and TRBJ1-4, with D possibly matching TRBD1 (5 bases). Here the CDR3 DNA reads TGCGCCAGCAGCTTGGAGGGGTTTGCTAATGAAAAACTGTTTTTT. This sequence encodes CASSLEGFANEKLFF. Drawing the rest from reference TRBV5-1 and TRBJ1-4, the complete variable domain is KAGVTQTPRYLIKTRGQQVTLSCSPISGHRSVSWYQQTPGQGLQFLFEYFSETQRNKGNFPGRFSGRQFSNSRSEMNVSTLELGDSALYLCASSLEGFANEKLFFGSGTQLSVL.